The clone carrying this TCR beta chain was detected only a few times. Its antigen is unidentified. This sample was taken from a study of cytomegalovirus exposure and HLA in healthy donors. Study findings and constraints: In the analysis, some V segments, TRBV6-2 and TRBV6-3 included, were excluded as indistinguishable.

The germline V and J ends were trimmed by 4 bases and 4 bases, with 17 bases remaining between them. Germline values: CDR1 MNHEY, CDR2 SMNVEV (reference sequence). The length of the CDR3 is 15 residues. The PCR contained 60 Vbeta and 13 Jbeta primers. Sequenced by immunoSEQ multiplex PCR; TCRdb stores in-frame clones only, minus some. The sample carries roughly 60,000 clones, about two thirds recorded once. Though probably carrying unrecorded immune exposures, donors were nominally healthy at sampling. The specimen sequenced was PBMCs. This clonotype was obtained from a woman aged 60-70 years in good health and CMV-seropositive. V gene TRBV27 combines with J gene TRBJ2-7; the D gene is possibly TRBD1 (6 bases). The CDR3 is CASSWAPGQLYEQYF. For the CDR3, the DNA is TGTGCCAGCAGTTGGGCACCGGGACAACTATACGAGCAGTACTTC.